This TCR beta chain was sequenced for a study of T-cell memory formation after mild COVID-19. Overall study results and limits: Contracting CD4+ clones lay largely in CM and EM, with CD8+ ones residing in EMRA.

TCR alpha and TCR beta cDNA libraries carrying sample barcodes and UMIs were produced by 5'RACE using constant-segment primers. TCRdb re-derived calls from the 5' RACE reads in MiXCR, one entry per CDR3 protein. The repertoire includes 450,000 to 650,000 distinct CDR3 sequences, about a fifth of them detected once, and about 8.4% sits in the top ten. This CDR3 has 14 amino acids. Trimming left V 4 bases short and J 7 bases short, with 14 bases between. Per the germline V gene, CDR1 is SGHTA and CDR2 is FQGTGA. Notes on this clonotype: Its matching antigen is unknown.

This TCR was recovered from an adult woman who had mild COVID-19 (a few samples of this study predate the infection). Cell type and time point are not known. This chain connects TRBV7-3 to TRBJ2-1; D is possibly TRBD1 (6 bases). What was sequenced was PBMCs or a T cell subset sorted from them (not recorded which). This CDR3 reads CASSSTSGDNEQFF. CDR3 nucleotide sequence: TGTGCCAGCAGCTCTACTTCAGGGGATAATGAGCAGTTCTTC.